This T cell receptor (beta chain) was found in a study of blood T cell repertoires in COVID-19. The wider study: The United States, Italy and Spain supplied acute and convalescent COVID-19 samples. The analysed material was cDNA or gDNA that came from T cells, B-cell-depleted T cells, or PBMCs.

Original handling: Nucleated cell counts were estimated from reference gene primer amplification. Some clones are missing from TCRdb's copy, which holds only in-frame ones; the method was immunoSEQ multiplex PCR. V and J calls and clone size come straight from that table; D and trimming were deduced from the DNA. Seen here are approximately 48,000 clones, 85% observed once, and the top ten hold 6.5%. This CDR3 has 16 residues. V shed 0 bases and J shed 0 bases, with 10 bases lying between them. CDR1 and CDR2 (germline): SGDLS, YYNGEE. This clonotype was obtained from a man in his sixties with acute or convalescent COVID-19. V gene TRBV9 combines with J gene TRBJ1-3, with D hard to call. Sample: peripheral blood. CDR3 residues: CASSVANSISGNTIYF. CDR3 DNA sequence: TGTGCCAGCAGCGTAGCTAACAGTATCTCTGGAAACACCATATATTTT.